Following are 26 T cell receptor beta chains from one sample sequenced in a study of T cell repertoires in cytomegalovirus infection. A single record per CDR3 protein comes from TCRdb applying MiXCR to the reads. Here the sample spans 200,000 to 300,000 distinct CDR3 sequences, roughly 10% being singletons. The source material was PBMCs. The source is a human donor in good health (CMV status not recorded). Some clones in this sample may be carry-over from other donors' samples.

The rearrangement uses TRBV6-2 or TRBV6-3 and TRBJ2-2; D is unresolved. The germline V and J ends were trimmed by 0 bases and 7 bases, with 15 bases remaining between them. CDR3 length: 16 amino acids. Germline V gene lookup returns CDR1 MNHEY and CDR2 SVGEGT. CDR3 in DNA: TGTGCCAGCAGTTACTCGACCGGGCAGGTTGACGGGGAGCTGTTTTTT. As protein: CASSYSTGQVDGELFF.

The genes are TRBV12-3 or TRBV12-4 and TRBJ2-7, with 11 bases that match TRBD2. CDR3 size: 16 residues. The V gene end was trimmed by 2 bases and the J gene end by 2 bases; junction bases not matched to a gene: 5. The CDR3 loop reads CASSLLGTSGTYEQYF. CDR3 in DNA: TGTGCCAGCAGTTTATTGGGGACTAGCGGAACCTACGAGCAGTACTTC.

This chain uses TRBV6-6 with TRBJ2-5; no clear D gene. The germline CDR1 and CDR2 sequences are MNHNY and SVGAGI (reference sequence). The CDR3 loop spans 12 amino acids. V lost 8 bases, J lost 3 bases, and 10 bases lay in between. The CDR3 here is CASGRTEETQYF. The CDR3, as DNA: TGTGCCAGCGGCCGGACGGAAGAGACCCAGTACTTC.

This clonotype was observed at least ten times. The chain carries TRBV7-3 and TRBJ2-1; tentative D call: TRBD2 (5 bases). The V gene's germline CDR1 is SGHTA and CDR2 FQGTGA. V dropped 4 bases and J dropped 6 bases, with 16 bases sitting between them. The CDR3 has 15 residues. CDR3 DNA sequence: TGTGCCAGCAGCTCATGGGCTAGCCAGAGCAATGAGCAGTTCTTC. It is translated as CASSSWASQSNEQFF. The full variable domain, rest sourced from reference TRBV7-3 and TRBJ2-1, is GAGVSQTPSNKVTEKGKYVELRCDPISGHTALYWYRQSLGQGPEFLIYFQGTGAADDSGLPNDRFFAVRPEGSVSTLKIQRTERGDSAVYLCASSSWASQSNEQFFGPGTRLTVL.

The table lists this clonotype with many counts. V and J are TRBV28 and TRBJ1-2; tentative D call: TRBD1 (5 bases). The V end lost 7 bases, the J end lost 8 bases, and 17 bases lay between the germline ends. Germline CDR1 is MDHEN and CDR2 is SYDVKM. The CDR3 contains 13 residues. In nucleotides, the CDR3 is TGTGCCAGCACCCTAAGTGGGGGTAGCGGCTACACCTTC. This translates into CASTLSGGSGYTF.

This CDR3 reads CASSFGTQSYNEQFF. In DNA form, the CDR3 reads TGTGCCAGCAGCTTCGGGACCCAGTCCTACAATGAGCAGTTCTTC. V and J are TRBV7-9 and TRBJ2-1, with D perhaps assigned TRBD1 or TRBD2 (5 bases each). V was cut by 3 bases and J by 1 base, with 10 bases left in between. CDR1 and CDR2 (germline): SEHNR, FQNEAQ (reference sequence). The CDR3 totals 15 residues.

This clonotype was seen only a few times. The CDR3: CASSLDGGGYNEQFF. CDR3 DNA: TGTGCCAGCAGCTTAGACGGGGGGGGCTACAATGAGCAGTTCTTC. The chain has TRBV7-6 and TRBJ2-1; 8 bases fit TRBD2. Germline values: CDR1 SGHVS, CDR2 FNYEAQ. The trim removed 1 base at V and 3 bases at J, leaving 2 bases unmatched. The CDR3 length is 15 residues.

This clonotype has ten or more counts. The chain uses TRBV7-2 and TRBJ1-3, with D tentatively TRBD1 (6 bases). Germline V gene data show CDR1 as SGHTA and CDR2 as FQGNSA. V gave up 5 bases and J gave up 9 bases, with 17 bases separating them. The CDR3 length is 14 residues. The CDR3 DNA reads as TGTGCCAGCAGCCACAGGGATCGGCTAGGCACCATATATTTT. Encoded protein: CASSHRDRLGTIYF.

This clonotype has more than one count but fewer than ten. A much larger clone lies a single base off, so this may be a read error. The chain is built from TRBV7-9 and TRBJ1-1; D unresolved. Germline CDR1 and CDR2: SEHNR and FQNEAQ (reference sequence). Trimming shortened V by 0 bases and J by 4 bases, and 3 bases separated the two germline ends. The CDR3 is made up of 12 amino acids. CDR3 sequence reads: CASSLAGTEAFF. DNA for the CDR3: TGTGCCAGCAGCTTAGCGGGCACTGAAGCTTTCTTT. The whole variable domain, filled in from reference TRBV7-9 and TRBJ1-1, reads DTGVSQNPRHKITKRGQNVTFRCDPISEHNRLYWYRQTLGQGPEFLTYFQNEAQLEKSRLLSDRFSAERPKGSFSTLEIQRTEQGDSAMYLCASSLAGTEAFFGQGTRLTVV.

The table lists this clonotype with many counts. This rearrangement joins TRBV7-2 to TRBJ1-1, with TRBD1 as a possible D gene (6 bases). The germline V gene encodes CDR1 SGHTA and CDR2 FQGNSA. The V end was cut by 8 bases, the J end by 0 bases, with 10 bases between. This CDR3 has 13 amino acids. CDR3 nucleotide sequence: TGTGCCAGCCGGGGGGGGCTGAACACTGAAGCTTTCTTT. As protein: CASRGGLNTEAFF. The complete variable domain, with remaining parts taken from reference TRBV7-2 and TRBJ1-1, reads GAGVSQSPSNKVTEKGKDVELRCDPISGHTALYWYRQSLGQGLEFLIYFQGNSAPDKSGLPSDRFSAERTGGSVSTLTIQRTQQEDSAVYLCASRGGLNTEAFFGQGTRLTVV.

This clonotype was found many times. This sequence joins TRBV6-2 or TRBV6-3 and TRBJ2-5; 10 bases are shared with TRBD1. The V segment lost 7 bases and the J segment 5 bases; nucleotides outside the gene matches: 10. CDR3 length: 15 residues. Germline V CDR1 and CDR2: MNHEY, SVGEGT. The CDR3 DNA reads as TGTGCCAGCAACCTAAGACAGGGGGCTTCGGAGACCCAGTACTTC. Its translation is CASNLRQGASETQYF.

This clonotype has at least ten counts. This sequence joins TRBV12-3 or TRBV12-4 and TRBJ1-6; D is uncertain. This CDR3 comprises 14 residues. V dropped 3 bases and J dropped 10 bases, with 13 bases sitting between them. The CDR3 loop is CASSLAGIGSPLHF. DNA of the CDR3: TGTGCCAGCAGTTTGGCCGGAATCGGGTCACCCCTCCACTTT.

Many counts were recorded for this clonotype. V is TRBV28 and J is TRBJ1-2; D possibly corresponds to TRBD1 (6 bases). This CDR3 has 14 residues. The V gene's germline CDR1 is MDHEN and CDR2 SYDVKM. V gave up 2 bases and J gave up 8 bases, with 15 bases separating them. The CDR3 DNA reads TGTGCCAGCAGTTTAGTACAACAGGGCAAAGGCTACACCTTC. Translation gives CASSLVQQGKGYTF.

This clonotype was detected many times. The chain combines TRBV19 with TRBJ1-1, with a possible D match to TRBD1 (5 bases). V was shortened by 7 bases and J by 1 base, with 10 bases between the two germline ends. The CDR3 sequence is 13 residues long. Germline loops: CDR1 LNHDA, CDR2 SQIVND (reference sequence). The CDR3 sequence is CASNWGTNTEAFF. CDR3 DNA sequence: TGTGCCAGTAATTGGGGGACGAACACTGAAGCTTTCTTT.

In its sample, this clonotype was seen many times. The J gene is TRBJ2-3, the V gene TRBV7-8, with 7 nucleotides matching TRBD2. This CDR3 has 17 residues. J was trimmed by 4 bases and V by 5 bases; bases with no gene match: 15. Germline assignment: CDR1 SGHVS and CDR2 FQNEAQ. In nucleotides, the CDR3 is TGTGCCAGCAGCCCACTTAGGGGAGCGGGGCGGGCAGATACGCAGTATTTT. This sequence encodes CASSPLRGAGRADTQYF.

This clonotype was recorded at least ten times. DNA of the CDR3: TGTGCCAGCAGCCCAGCAGGATGGGGGGGGAATGAGCAGTTCTTC. Protein sequence: CASSPAGWGGNEQFF. The chain recombines TRBV12-3 or TRBV12-4 with TRBJ2-1; 7 bases line up with TRBD2. This CDR3 region has 15 residues. The V segment lost 6 bases and the J segment 7 bases; nucleotides outside the gene matches: 12.

This clonotype was counted at least ten times. DNA for the CDR3: TGTGCCAGCAGCTATTGGACAGGGCACCGCACTGAAGCTTTCTTT. It codes for CASSYWTGHRTEAFF. The V and J genes are TRBV7-8 and TRBJ1-1, with 8 nucleotides matching TRBD1. The CDR3 covers 15 residues. Germline CDR1 reads SGHVS; CDR2 reads FQNEAQ. V lost 4 bases and J lost 4; bases outside the gene matches: 8.

The chain carries TRBV28 and TRBJ1-6; D possibly corresponds to TRBD1 (5 bases). The CDR3 is 16 residues long. Trimming took off 6 bases at V and 4 bases at J, with 16 bases between the two ends. Germline-derived CDR1 and CDR2 are MDHEN and SYDVKM. The CDR3 DNA reads TGTGCCAGCAGACTGTTGGGGCCCGATTATAATTCACCCCTCCACTTT. Protein product: CASRLLGPDYNSPLHF. Looking up the rest from reference TRBV28 and TRBJ1-6 gives the full variable domain: DVKVTQSSRYLVKRTGEKVFLECVQDMDHENMFWYRQDPGLGLRLIYFSYDVKMKEKGDIPEGYSVSREKKERFSLILESASTNQTSMYLCASRLLGPDYNSPLHFGNGTRLTVT.

This clonotype was seen many times. The chain has TRBV7-2 and TRBJ2-7, with unresolved D. Trimming left V 2 bases short and J 8 bases short, with 10 bases between. CDR3 length: 12 residues. Looked up from germline, CDR1 is SGHTA and CDR2 is FQGNSA. DNA of the CDR3: TGTGCCAGCAGCTTATCAGCCTCCAAGCAGTACTTC. Its translation: CASSLSASKQYF.

In this sample, this clonotype turned up many times. The CDR3 nucleotides are TGTGCCAGCAGCTCGGGACAGGGGGCTGCTGGCTACACCTTC. The encoded protein is CASSSGQGAAGYTF. The genes are TRBV7-2 and TRBJ1-2; the match to TRBD1 covers 12 bases. CDR1 and CDR2 (germline): SGHTA, FQGNSA. V lost 4 bases and J lost 7; bases outside the gene matches: 4. The CDR3 consists of 14 residues.

In its sample, this clonotype was seen many times. J is TRBJ1-1 and V is TRBV28; D remains unclear. The germline V gene has CDR1 MDHEN and CDR2 SYDVKM. The CDR3 has 13 amino acids. The V and J ends lost 7 bases and 5 bases respectively, with 14 bases between them. Here the CDR3 reads CASTGRTDTEAFF. As DNA, the CDR3 is TGTGCCAGCACGGGCAGGACCGATACTGAAGCTTTCTTT.

V usage is TRBV28 and J usage is TRBJ2-2; 9 positions agree with TRBD1. Germline CDR1 and CDR2: MDHEN and SYDVKM. Trimming at V came to 6 bases and at J to 6 bases, leaving 8 bases not matched to a gene. The CDR3 is 15 amino acids. CDR3 nucleotide sequence: TGTGCCAGCAGCCCTAGGGACAGGGATTCCGGGGAGCTGTTTTTT. Its protein product is CASSPRDRDSGELFF.

Ten or more counts support this clonotype. The rearrangement joins TRBV7-2 to TRBJ2-1, with TRBD1 matching over 7 bases. After removal of 5 bases from V and 4 bases from J, the junction contained 11 bases not matched to a gene. The CDR3 length is 16 residues. The germline V gene encodes CDR1 SGHTA and CDR2 FQGNSA. CDR3 nucleotide sequence: TGTGCCAGCAGCCAGACAATTTGGGACAGATACAATGAGCAGTTCTTC. Its translation: CASSQTIWDRYNEQFF.

The table lists this clonotype with a few counts. This chain connects TRBV6-2 or TRBV6-3 to TRBJ1-2; 7 bases are shared with TRBD1. Germline CDR1 MNHEY, CDR2 SVGEGT. This CDR3 is 14 amino acids long. The ends lost 6 bases at V and 0 bases at J; junction bases unmatched: 4. CDR3 residues: CASSIQGTNYGYTF. The CDR3, as DNA: TGTGCCAGCAGCATACAGGGGACTAACTATGGCTACACCTTC.

The chain recombines TRBV12-3 or TRBV12-4 with TRBJ2-1; D tentatively reads TRBD1 or TRBD2 (5 bases each). V lost 5 bases and J 13 bases, leaving 12 bases between the germline ends. The CDR3 sequence is 11 residues long. The CDR3 region is CASSQAWDQFF. CDR3 sequence (DNA): TGTGCCAGCAGTCAGGCCTGGGACCAGTTCTTC.

The sample holds a few counts of this clonotype. The chain has TRBV12-3 or TRBV12-4 and TRBJ2-7; 7 bases fit TRBD2. Trimming took 6 bases from V and 4 from J; bases not matched to a gene: 9. The length of the CDR3 is 14 residues. CDR3 loop: CASSPAGTAYEQYF. For the CDR3, the DNA is TGTGCCAGCAGCCCAGCGGGGACGGCTTACGAGCAGTACTTC.